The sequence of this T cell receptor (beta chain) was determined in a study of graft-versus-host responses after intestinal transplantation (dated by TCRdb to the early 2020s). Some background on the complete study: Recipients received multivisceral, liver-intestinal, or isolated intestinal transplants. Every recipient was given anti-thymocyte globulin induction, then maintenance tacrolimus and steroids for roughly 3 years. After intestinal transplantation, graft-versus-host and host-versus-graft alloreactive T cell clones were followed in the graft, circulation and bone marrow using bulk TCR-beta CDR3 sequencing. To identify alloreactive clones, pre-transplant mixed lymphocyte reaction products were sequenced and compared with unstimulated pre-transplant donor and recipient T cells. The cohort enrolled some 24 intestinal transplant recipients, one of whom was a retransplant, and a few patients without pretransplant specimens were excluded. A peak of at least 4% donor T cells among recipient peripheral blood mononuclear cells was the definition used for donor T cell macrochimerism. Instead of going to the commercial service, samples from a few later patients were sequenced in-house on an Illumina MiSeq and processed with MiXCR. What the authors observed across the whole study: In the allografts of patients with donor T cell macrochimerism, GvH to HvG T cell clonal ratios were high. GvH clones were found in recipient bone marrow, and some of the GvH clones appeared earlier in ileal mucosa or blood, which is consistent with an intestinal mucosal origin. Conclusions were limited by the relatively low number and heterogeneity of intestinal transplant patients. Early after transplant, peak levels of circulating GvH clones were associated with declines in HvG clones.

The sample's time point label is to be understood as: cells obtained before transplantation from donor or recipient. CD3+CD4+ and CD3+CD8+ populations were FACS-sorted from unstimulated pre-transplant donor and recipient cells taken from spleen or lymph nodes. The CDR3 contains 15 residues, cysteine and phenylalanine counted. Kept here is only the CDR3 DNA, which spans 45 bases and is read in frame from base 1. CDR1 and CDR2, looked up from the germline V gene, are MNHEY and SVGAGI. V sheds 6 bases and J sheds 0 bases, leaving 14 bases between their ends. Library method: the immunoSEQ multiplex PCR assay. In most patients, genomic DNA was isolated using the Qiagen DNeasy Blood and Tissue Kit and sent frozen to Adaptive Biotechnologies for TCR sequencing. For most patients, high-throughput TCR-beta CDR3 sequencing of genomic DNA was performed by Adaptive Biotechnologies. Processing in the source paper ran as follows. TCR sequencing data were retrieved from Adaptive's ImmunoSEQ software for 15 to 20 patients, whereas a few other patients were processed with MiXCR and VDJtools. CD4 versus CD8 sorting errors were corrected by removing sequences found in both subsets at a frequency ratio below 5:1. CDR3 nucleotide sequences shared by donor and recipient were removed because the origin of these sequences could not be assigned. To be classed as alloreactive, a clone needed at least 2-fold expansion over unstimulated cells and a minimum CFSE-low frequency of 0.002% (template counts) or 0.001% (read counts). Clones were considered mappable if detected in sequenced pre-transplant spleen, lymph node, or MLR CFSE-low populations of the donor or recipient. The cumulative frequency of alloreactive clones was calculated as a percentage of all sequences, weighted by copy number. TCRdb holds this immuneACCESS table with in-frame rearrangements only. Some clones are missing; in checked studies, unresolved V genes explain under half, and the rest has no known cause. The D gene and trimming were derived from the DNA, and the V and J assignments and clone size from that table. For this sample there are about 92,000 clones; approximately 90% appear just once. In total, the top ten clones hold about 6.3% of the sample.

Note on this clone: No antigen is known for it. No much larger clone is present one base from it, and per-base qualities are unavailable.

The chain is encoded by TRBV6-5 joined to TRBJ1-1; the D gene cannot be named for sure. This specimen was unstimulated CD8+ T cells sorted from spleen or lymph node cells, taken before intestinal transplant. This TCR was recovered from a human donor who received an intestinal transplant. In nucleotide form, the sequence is TGTGCCAGCAGCCAGCGAGGAGGCATGAACACTGAAGCTTTCTTT. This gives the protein CASSQRGGMNTEAFF.